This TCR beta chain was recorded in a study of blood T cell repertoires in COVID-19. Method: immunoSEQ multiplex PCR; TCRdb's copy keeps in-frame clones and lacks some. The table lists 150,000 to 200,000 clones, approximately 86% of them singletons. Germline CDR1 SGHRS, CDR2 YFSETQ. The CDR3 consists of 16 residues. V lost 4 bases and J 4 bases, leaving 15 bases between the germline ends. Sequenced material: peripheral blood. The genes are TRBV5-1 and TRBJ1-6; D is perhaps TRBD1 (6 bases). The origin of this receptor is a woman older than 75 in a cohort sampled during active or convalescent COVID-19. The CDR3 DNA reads TGCGCCAGCAGCCCCAGACAGGCCCTATATAATTCACCCCTCCACTTT. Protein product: CASSPRQALYNSPLHF. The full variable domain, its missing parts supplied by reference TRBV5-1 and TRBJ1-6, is KAGVTQTPRYLIKTRGQQVTLSCSPISGHRSVSWYQQTPGQGLQFLFEYFSETQRNKGNFPGRFSGRQFSNSRSEMNVSTLELGDSALYLCASSPRQALYNSPLHFGNGTRLTVT.